The T cell receptor (beta chain) described here comes from a study of blood T cell dynamics during melanoma immunotherapy. Assay: immunoSEQ multiplex PCR; the TCRdb copy retains only in-frame clones and omits some. The repertoire includes 9,900 or so clones, 70% to 90% of them detected once, and roughly 10% sits in the top ten. A word on this clone: The antigen is not known.

Study-level findings and limits: The study could not tell melanoma-specific clones from general immune activation.

Looked up from germline, CDR1 is MDHEN and CDR2 is SYDVKM. This CDR3 region has 15 residues. Between the trimmed V and J ends, which lost 5 bases and 2 bases, there was a span of 15 bases. Time point of the sample: pre-treatment baseline. Samples come from before therapy and from week 3 after the first blockade cycle. The source was blood, collected from a patient treated with checkpoint blockade. The J gene is TRBJ1-2, the V gene TRBV28, with D possibly being TRBD1 (6 bases). The source is a human donor with melanoma. CDR3 in amino acids: CASSPDRTRNYGYTF. DNA for the CDR3: TGTGCCAGCAGTCCCGACAGGACTAGAAACTATGGCTACACCTTC.